These 14 T cell receptor beta chains were all obtained from the same sample, sequenced in a study of T cells in Graves' hyperthyroidism and ophthalmopathy. The source material, RNA transcripts, was used to amplify TCR beta CDR3 regions. An initial round of RT-PCR targeting the TCR CDR3 relied on the HTBI primer set. From the multiplex PCR reads, TCRdb called clonotypes with MiXCR, one entry per CDR3 protein. This repertoire shows about 590,000 distinct CDR3 sequences, 12% to 15% found once; its top ten account for roughly 6.9%. Input material: blood. These receptors were taken from a woman aged 18-29 years with Graves' ophthalmopathy.

Notes on this clonotype: This could be a read error, since a much larger clone is one nucleotide away. This CDR3 is CASSSGTHSYEQYF. As DNA, the CDR3 is TGTGCCAGCAGCTCCGGGACTCACTCCTACGAGCAGTACTTC. The chain carries TRBV11-2 and TRBJ2-7, with D possibly TRBD2 on 6 matching bases. Germline V gives CDR1 SGHAT, CDR2 FQNNGV. Trimming pared 4 bases from V and 0 bases from J, leaving 10 bases between. The CDR3 is made up of 14 amino acids. The full variable domain, in which reference TRBV11-2 and TRBJ2-7 provide the parts outside the CDR3, is EAGVAQSPRYKIIEKRQSVAFWCNPISGHATLYWYQQILGQGPKLLIQFQNNGVVDDSQLPKDRFSAERLKGVDSTLKIQPAKLEDSAVYLCASSSGTHSYEQYFGPGTRLTVT.

This clonotype has a count of ten or more. The J gene is TRBJ2-3, the V gene TRBV3-1, with D perhaps assigned TRBD1 or TRBD2 (5 bases each). The CDR3 spans 13 residues. V lost 0 bases, J lost 7 bases, and 8 bases lay in between. Per the germline V gene, CDR1 is LGHDT and CDR2 is YNNKEL (reference sequence). The CDR3 sequence: CASSQEGVNTQYF. The DNA for the CDR3 is TGTGCCAGCAGCCAAGAGGGGGTAAATACGCAGTATTTT.

At least ten counts were recorded for this clonotype. This rearrangement joins TRBV7-2 to TRBJ2-5; TRBD2 matches at 13 bases. Germline CDR1 SGHTA, CDR2 FQGNSA. V lost 1 base to trimming and J lost 4 bases; unmatched junction nucleotides: 9. The CDR3 has 18 amino acids. The CDR3 is CASSLGLAGGWLAETQYF. The CDR3 DNA sequence: TGTGCCAGCAGCTTAGGACTAGCGGGAGGTTGGTTGGCAGAGACCCAGTACTTC.

This clonotype was seen ten or more times. The chain couples TRBV20-1 to TRBJ2-7, with TRBD2 matching over 11 bases. Looked up from germline, CDR1 is DFQATT and CDR2 is SNEGSKA (reference sequence). J was trimmed by 0 bases and V by 3 bases; bases with no gene match: 10. The CDR3 loop spans 17 amino acids. CDR3 loop: CSASLTSGIRSSYEQYF. The CDR3 coding sequence is TGCAGTGCTAGTCTGACTAGCGGGATTAGAAGCTCCTACGAGCAGTACTTC.

This chain connects TRBV20-1 to TRBJ2-7; 9 bases fit TRBD1. V was clipped by 5 bases and J by 6 bases; unmatched bases: 14. From germline, CDR1 is DFQATT and CDR2 SNEGSKA (reference sequence). The CDR3 has 15 amino acids. The CDR3 coding sequence is TGCAGTGCTGTAACCGGGACAGGGTCACAGGGCGAGCAGTACTTC. This gives the protein CSAVTGTGSQGEQYF.

At least ten counts were recorded for this clonotype. V gene TRBV6-1 combines with J gene TRBJ1-6; D is uncertain. This CDR3 region has 14 residues. Germline V CDR1 and CDR2: MNHNS, SASEGT. The V end lost 3 bases, the J end lost 4 bases, and 7 bases lay between the germline ends. The CDR3 DNA sequence: TGTGCCAGCAGTGACGTCGGGTATAATTCACCCCTCCACTTT. Amino acid sequence: CASSDVGYNSPLHF.

The J gene is TRBJ2-2, the V gene TRBV10-3; TRBD2 might be the D (6 bases). V lost 8 bases and J lost 1, with 11 bases in between. Germline loops: CDR1 ENHRY, CDR2 SYGVKD. This CDR3 has 14 amino acids. CDR3 residues: CAIPGLENTGELFF. The CDR3 nucleotides are TGTGCCATCCCGGGACTCGAGAACACCGGGGAGCTGTTTTTT.

This clonotype appeared many times. The chain carries TRBV7-9 and TRBJ1-1; tentatively, D is TRBD1 (5 bases). V shed 5 bases and J shed 4 bases, with 17 bases lying between them. Germline loops: CDR1 SEHNR, CDR2 FQNEAQ (reference sequence). The CDR3 covers 15 residues. The CDR3 protein is CASSMGGVTGTEAFF. The CDR3 coding sequence is TGTGCCAGCAGCATGGGAGGGGTTACGGGCACTGAAGCTTTCTTT.

With respect to this clonotype: A much larger clone sits a single nucleotide away, making a read error possible. V usage is TRBV2 and J usage is TRBJ1-3; D may be TRBD1 (5 bases). There are 17 residues in the CDR3. In germline, CDR1 is SNHLY, CDR2 FYNNEI. The CDR3 is CASSVFRQLLSGHTIYF. CDR3 sequence (DNA): TGTGCCAGCAGTGTGTTTAGACAGTTACTCTCTGGACACACCATATATTTT.

This sequence joins TRBV19 and TRBJ2-1, with 7 bases that match TRBD2. The CDR3 covers 17 residues. CDR1 is LNHDA, CDR2 SQIVND, per germline (reference sequence). The J segment lost 3 bases and the V segment lost 3 bases, leaving 11 bases of the junction unmatched. The CDR3 nucleotides read TGTGCCAGTAGTATGCCTCCTCTAGCGGCTTACTACAATGAGCAGTTCTTC. The encoded protein is CASSMPPLAAYYNEQFF.

This clonotype has ten or more counts. This rearrangement joins TRBV20-1 to TRBJ2-7, with TRBD2 identical over 12 bases. The length of the CDR3 is 13 residues. Germline V gene sequence: CDR1 DFQATT, CDR2 SNEGSKA (reference sequence). In DNA, the CDR3 is TGCAGGGCGACTAGCGGGAGTGGAAACGAGCAGTACTTC. Its translation: CRATSGSGNEQYF.

V is TRBV18 and J is TRBJ1-4; no firm D call. V was clipped by 0 bases and J by 3 bases, with 8 bases between them. Germline CDR1 KGHSH, CDR2 LQKENI. The CDR3 has 15 amino acids. The CDR3 DNA reads TGTGCCAGCTCACCACCCTCCTCCGCTAATGAAAAACTGTTTTTT. Translating it yields CASSPPSSANEKLFF.

This clonotype has more than one count but fewer than ten. The rearrangement joins TRBV29-1 to TRBJ1-1; possibly TRBD1 for D (6 bases). CDR3 length equals 14 residues. V gave up 4 bases and J gave up 0 bases, with 12 bases separating them. Germline CDR1 is SQVTM and CDR2 is ANQGSEA. CDR3 nucleotides: TGCAGCGTTGTAGGGGGGGCGGTGAACACTGAAGCTTTCTTT. Translated: CSVVGGAVNTEAFF.

The sample holds many counts of this clonotype. The chain couples TRBV28 to TRBJ1-5; D is perhaps TRBD1 (5 bases). V lost 0 bases, J lost 5 bases, and 17 bases lay in between. CDR1 is MDHEN and CDR2 is SYDVKM in the germline V gene. The CDR3 runs to 17 residues. Written as DNA, the CDR3 is TGTGCCAGCAGTTTATGGGGCAGGGTACGTCGGGATCAGCCCCAGCATTTT. Translation gives CASSLWGRVRRDQPQHF.